A selection of T cell receptor beta chains follows, all from one sample in a study of T cell repertoires in cytomegalovirus infection. TCRdb called the reads again in MiXCR, with one record for every CDR3 protein. The table includes roughly 78,000 distinct CDR3 sequences, about 40% detected once. No antigens are known for them. Specimen: CD8+ T cells from cultured PBMCs, collected from culture after CMV antigen stimulation. The receptor source for this set is a human donor in good health (CMV status not recorded). Some clones in this sample may be carry-over from other donors' samples. Both conserved end residues are trimmed from each CDR3.

CDR3 length: 10
V gene: TRBV18
J gene: TRBJ1-1
CDR3 protein: ASSPGNTEAF

CDR3 length: 14
V gene: TRBV28
J gene: TRBJ2-1
CDR3 protein: ASTPRGRGARNEQF

CDR3 length: 12
V gene: TRBV7-2
J gene: TRBJ2-3
CDR3 protein: ASGSSGGTDTQY

CDR3 length: 13
V gene: TRBV7-8
J gene: TRBJ1-4
CDR3 protein: ASSLGARVNEKLF

CDR3 length: 13
V gene: TRBV27
J gene: TRBJ2-1
CDR3 protein: ASSLLGPSNNEQF

CDR3 length: 12
V gene: TRBV7-2
J gene: TRBJ2-7
CDR3 protein: ASSSWTETYEQY

CDR3 length: 15
V gene: TRBV7-6
J gene: TRBJ2-7
CDR3 protein: ASSLGEEAVSSYEQY

CDR3 length: 14
V gene: TRBV27
J gene: TRBJ2-1
CDR3 protein: ASSLSDLGRGNEQF

CDR3 length: 14
V gene: TRBV7-3
J gene: TRBJ2-5
CDR3 protein: ASSPTVLPPQETQY

CDR3 length: 16
V gene: TRBV6-2/TRBV6-3
J gene: TRBJ2-2
CDR3 protein: ASSYPDRGGLSSGELF

CDR3 length: 9
V gene: TRBV7-9
J gene: TRBJ2-7
CDR3 protein: ASSRNYEQY

CDR3 length: 12
V gene: TRBV7-6
J gene: TRBJ2-7
CDR3 protein: ASSLGGDTYEQY

CDR3 length: 11
V gene: TRBV5-1
J gene: TRBJ1-1
CDR3 protein: ASSWTGVTEAF

CDR3 length: 12
V gene: TRBV6-1
J gene: TRBJ2-2
CDR3 protein: ASSHRGITGELF

CDR3 length: 18
V gene: TRBV19
J gene: TRBJ2-1
CDR3 protein: ASSIAPWNLAGAFYGGQF

CDR3 length: 12
V gene: TRBV4-1
J gene: TRBJ1-2
CDR3 protein: ASSQGRGPSGYT

CDR3 length: 13
V gene: TRBV4-1
J gene: TRBJ2-4
CDR3 protein: ASSQVGTDGGIQY

CDR3 length: 13
V gene: TRBV5-1
J gene: TRBJ1-5
CDR3 protein: ASSSTGNSNQPQH

CDR3 length: 15
V gene: TRBV4-1
J gene: TRBJ1-4
CDR3 protein: ASSPYAQGSGNEKLF

CDR3 length: 15
V gene: TRBV20-1
J gene: TRBJ2-1
CDR3 protein: SARDRRRLAAHNEQF

CDR3 length: 11
V gene: TRBV13
J gene: TRBJ1-5
CDR3 protein: ASSIRPGPPEH

CDR3 length: 14
V gene: TRBV27
J gene: TRBJ2-7
CDR3 protein: ASSPNQGARSYEQY

CDR3 length: 13
V gene: TRBV27
J gene: TRBJ1-4
CDR3 protein: ASSVRGFANEKLF

CDR3 length: 13
V gene: TRBV27
J gene: TRBJ2-1
CDR3 protein: ASSPGTSAYNEQF

CDR3 length: 11
V gene: TRBV6-5
J gene: TRBJ1-5
CDR3 protein: ASSSGYNQPQH

CDR3 length: 12
V gene: TRBV4-3
J gene: TRBJ2-5
CDR3 protein: ASSQDPGKETQY

CDR3 length: 12
V gene: TRBV6-2/TRBV6-3
J gene: TRBJ2-7
CDR3 protein: ASSTPGQGYEQY

CDR3 length: 13
V gene: TRBV10-3
J gene: TRBJ1-1
CDR3 protein: AINGQGGGDAEAF

CDR3 length: 15
V gene: TRBV4-1
J gene: TRBJ2-2
CDR3 protein: ASSQEIPEANTGELF

CDR3 length: 10
V gene: TRBV5-8
J gene: TRBJ1-2
CDR3 protein: ASSLDRNGYT